Each of the 30 T cell receptor beta chains below was sequenced from the same sample in a study of naive and memory T cell subsets. Both TRBC1 and TRBC2 were covered by a beta constant-region primer of two equimolar oligonucleotides. MiXCR, run by TCRdb on the UMI-ligation and nested PCR reads, gives a single entry per CDR3 protein. The repertoire holds some 83,000 distinct CDR3 sequences, about 12% seen once, with approximately 0.93% in the top ten. Material: central memory CD4+ T cells from blood. The origin of the receptors is a human donor in good health.

This clonotype was seen ten or more times. The V and J genes are TRBV28 and TRBJ2-7, with 7 positions matching TRBD1. J gave up 7 bases and V 5 bases, and 2 bases lay outside the gene matches. In germline, CDR1 is MDHEN, CDR2 SYDVKM. This CDR3 spans 11 amino acids. The CDR3 region has the DNA TGTGCCAGCAGTCTACAGGGGGAGCAGTACTTC. Amino acids: CASSLQGEQYF.

This clonotype was seen ten or more times. V usage is TRBV5-4 and J usage is TRBJ2-2, with D uncertain. The germline V gene encodes CDR1 SGHNT and CDR2 YYREEE (reference sequence). The CDR3 extends over 13 amino acids. V was pared by 1 base and J by 8 bases, with 9 bases between. The CDR3 loop is CASSLSRAGELFF. The CDR3 DNA reads TGTGCCAGCAGCTTGAGTCGCGCTGGGGAGCTGTTTTTT.

The DNA of the CDR3 is TGCGCCAGCAGCCTAGGCCAGGGGGCTTTCGGCGAGCAGTTCTTC. Translated, it gives CASSLGQGAFGEQFF. The chain uses TRBV4-3 and TRBJ2-1, with TRBD1 matching 8 bases. With V trimmed by 4 bases and J by 10 bases, 12 bases remained unmatched. CDR1 and CDR2 (germline): LGHNA, YSLEER. This CDR3 spans 15 amino acids.

The sample holds many counts of this clonotype. V is TRBV20-1 and J is TRBJ2-3, with 12 bases matching TRBD2. This CDR3 comprises 16 residues. CDR1 DFQATT and CDR2 SNEGSKA come from the germline V gene (reference sequence). The J segment lost 4 bases and the V segment lost 0 bases, leaving 5 bases of the junction unmatched. The CDR3 sequence: CSARDQTSGSPDTQYF. In nucleotides, the CDR3 is TGCAGTGCTAGAGATCAGACTAGCGGGAGCCCAGATACGCAGTATTTT.

This clonotype has more than one count but fewer than ten. The chain carries TRBV7-8 and TRBJ2-7, with TRBD2 matching 16 bases. CDR3 length: 17 residues. V shed 1 base, J shed 1 base, and the junction held 1 base outside the gene matches. Per germline, CDR1 SGHVS and CDR2 FQNEAQ. The DNA for the CDR3 is TGTGCCAGCAGCTTAGGGGGACTAGCGGGAGGGTCCTACGAGCAGTACTTC. Its translation is CASSLGGLAGGSYEQYF.

The chain joins TRBV7-2 to TRBJ1-5; D is possibly TRBD1 (6 bases). This CDR3 has 15 residues. V lost 6 bases to trimming and J lost 0 bases, with 12 bases between them. Germline CDR1 reads SGHTA; CDR2 reads FQGNSA. The CDR3 sequence: CASRPGQNSNQPQHF. The CDR3 nucleotides are TGTGCCAGCAGGCCCGGACAGAATAGCAATCAGCCCCAGCATTTT.

The rearrangement joins TRBV7-8 to TRBJ2-6; 10 positions match TRBD2. The CDR3 runs 19 residues. CDR1 SGHVS and CDR2 FQNEAQ come from the germline V gene. V lost 5 bases to trimming and J lost 0 bases; unmatched junction nucleotides: 10. Here the CDR3 reads CASSTRTSGKASGANVLTF. For the CDR3, the DNA is TGTGCCAGCAGCACGCGCACTAGCGGGAAAGCCTCTGGGGCCAACGTCCTGACTTTC.

The J gene is TRBJ2-5, the V gene TRBV5-1; 11 bases are shared with TRBD2. V was clipped by 1 base and J by 2 bases; unmatched bases: 7. The germline V gene has CDR1 SGHRS and CDR2 YFSETQ. The CDR3 spans 17 residues. CDR3 coding DNA: TGCGCCAGCAGCTTGTCAGCACTAGCGGGAGTACAAGAGACCCAGTACTTC. The encoded protein is CASSLSALAGVQETQYF.

The chain carries TRBV12-3 or TRBV12-4 and TRBJ2-3; D is perhaps TRBD2 (6 bases). The CDR3 runs to 19 residues. V lost 6 bases to trimming and J lost 9 bases, with 34 bases between them. The CDR3 region is CASRPTDPSTSIGPPTQYF. The DNA for the CDR3 is TGTGCCAGCAGGCCAACCGACCCTTCGACTAGTATTGGCCCTCCAACGCAGTATTTT.

This clonotype was counted a few times. The V and J genes are TRBV3-1 and TRBJ1-6; D is unclear. This CDR3 spans 13 amino acids. The V gene's germline CDR1 is LGHDT and CDR2 YNNKEL (reference sequence). The ends were cut back, 0 bases at V and 14 bases at J, with 11 bases in the middle. The CDR3 bases are TGTGCCAGCAGCCAAGATCGAGGAATAGCCCTCCACTTT. Its protein product is CASSQDRGIALHF.

This clonotype came up many times. The CDR3 nucleotides are TGTGCCAGCAGTTTTGGAGGGACAGTAGCCCTGAACACTGAAGCTTTCTTT. Its protein is CASSFGGTVALNTEAFF. The rearrangement uses TRBV28 and TRBJ1-1, with 7 bases aligning to TRBD1. There are 17 residues in the CDR3. V dropped 3 bases and J dropped 0; count of bases not matched to a gene: 10. Germline V gene data show CDR1 as MDHEN and CDR2 as SYDVKM.

The V and J genes are TRBV12-3 or TRBV12-4 and TRBJ1-2; D possibly corresponds to TRBD1 (5 bases). CDR3 length: 14 residues. The V and J ends lost 6 bases and 2 bases respectively, with 13 bases between them. Here the CDR3 DNA reads TGTGCCAGCAGACAGGTCGGCCTCAACTATGGCTACACCTTC. Its translation is CASRQVGLNYGYTF.

This chain uses TRBV20-1 with TRBJ2-3; D not certain. Germline V CDR1 and CDR2: DFQATT, SNEGSKA (reference sequence). The CDR3 has 13 residues. Trimming cost V 5 bases and J 2 bases, with 11 bases left between them. The CDR3, as DNA: TGCAGTGCTCCTGTCCGACCCACAGATACGCAGTATTTT. It encodes CSAPVRPTDTQYF.

With regard to this clonotype: This could be a read error, since a much larger clone is one nucleotide away. V and J are TRBV10-3 and TRBJ2-1; 7 nucleotides agree with TRBD2. CDR3 length: 13 amino acids. Germline CDR1 and CDR2: ENHRY and SYGVKD. J was trimmed by 11 bases and V by 9 bases; bases with no gene match: 13. The CDR3 nucleotides are TGTGCCATACGGGGCGGGAGCGTGAATAAGCAGTTCTTC. Its protein is CAIRGGSVNKQFF.

This clonotype turned up a few times. J is TRBJ2-3 and V is TRBV2; D is possibly TRBD2 (5 bases). In germline, CDR1 is SNHLY, CDR2 FYNNEI. Trimming stripped 3 bases from V and 0 bases from J, with 7 bases between. The CDR3 sequence is 14 residues long. The CDR3 region is CASSDRGSTDTQYF. DNA of the CDR3: TGTGCCAGCAGTGACCGCGGGAGCACAGATACGCAGTATTTT.

Relative to its sample, this clonotype is medium-sized. J is TRBJ2-6 and V is TRBV7-9; 7 bases are shared with TRBD1. The CDR3 is 20 residues long. The V segment lost 5 bases and the J segment 2 bases; nucleotides outside the gene matches: 18. Per the germline V gene, CDR1 is SEHNR and CDR2 is FQNEAQ (reference sequence). The CDR3 nucleotides read TGTGCCAGCAGCCCGAGTCCCGGGACAGCGGTTAACACTGGGGCCAACGTCCTGACTTTC. This translates into CASSPSPGTAVNTGANVLTF.

The V and J genes are TRBV4-1 and TRBJ2-1; 7 nucleotides agree with TRBD1. Germline values: CDR1 MGHRA, CDR2 YSYEKL. V lost 2 bases, J lost 0 bases, and 7 bases stayed unmatched. The CDR3 has 17 amino acids. The CDR3 DNA reads as TGCGCCAGCAGCCAACTTCCACAGGGGAGCTCCTACAATGAGCAGTTCTTC. Translation gives CASSQLPQGSSYNEQFF.

This clonotype has a count of ten or more. The chain carries TRBV6-2 or TRBV6-3 and TRBJ2-7; D remains ambiguous. There are 12 residues in the CDR3. V was cut by 6 bases and J by 2 bases, with 8 bases left in between. Germline V gene sequence: CDR1 MNHEY, CDR2 SVGEGT. The CDR3, as DNA: TGTGCCAGCAGGAGAGGCACCTACGAGCAGTACTTC. This translates into CASRRGTYEQYF.

This clonotype was seen ten or more times. This chain connects TRBV23-1 to TRBJ1-1; 8 positions agree with TRBD1. TRBV23-1 is an ORF; its function is uncertain. V gave up 0 bases and J gave up 0 bases; unmatched junction bases: 6. The CDR3 runs to 17 residues. The CDR3 loop is CASSQSTGVPVNTEAFF. In nucleotides, the CDR3 is TGCGCCAGCAGTCAATCGACAGGGGTCCCAGTGAACACTGAAGCTTTCTTT.

This chain links TRBV4-2 with TRBJ2-3; TRBD2 matches 10 bases. Germline V lookup: CDR1 LGHNA, CDR2 YNFKEQ. Trimming removed 0 bases from V and 6 bases from J; junction bases left unmatched: 12. The CDR3 length is 18 residues. The DNA of the CDR3 is TGTGCCAGCAGCCAAGAGCCTCCCGGAGCGGGAGGGGGGGATACGCAGTATTTT. Translated: CASSQEPPGAGGGDTQYF.

This clonotype was observed many times. V and J are TRBV24-1 and TRBJ2-3, with no clear D. Germline CDR1 reads KGHDR; CDR2 reads SFDVKD. The CDR3 spans 12 residues. V lost 5 bases to trimming and J lost 4 bases, with 6 bases between them. The CDR3 loop is CATSGGPDTQYF. CDR3 coding DNA: TGTGCCACCAGTGGAGGCCCAGATACGCAGTATTTT.

This clonotype has at least ten counts. This sequence joins TRBV7-2 and TRBJ2-6; TRBD1 agrees at 7 bases. This CDR3 has 16 amino acids. V shed 5 bases and J 0 bases; nucleotides not matched to a gene: 4. CDR1 is SGHTA and CDR2 is FQGNSA in the germline V gene. The CDR3 loop is CASSVGTASGANVLTF. Written as DNA, the CDR3 is TGTGCCAGCAGCGTTGGGACAGCCTCTGGGGCCAACGTCCTGACTTTC.

The chain has TRBV5-5 and TRBJ2-1; perhaps TRBD2 as D (6 bases). The CDR3 extends over 14 amino acids. Trimming shortened V by 4 bases and J by 6 bases, and 14 bases separated the two germline ends. Germline V lookup: CDR1 SGHKS, CDR2 YYEKEE (reference sequence). CDR3 nucleotides: TGTGCCAGCAGCCTCCGGGACTGGGGCAATGAGCAGTTCTTC. Protein: CASSLRDWGNEQFF.

The gene calls are TRBV7-9 and TRBJ2-7; TRBD1 matches 7 bases. The germline gives CDR1 SEHNR, CDR2 FQNEAQ (reference sequence). J lost 5 bases, V lost 5 bases, and 3 bases had no gene match. CDR3 length: 12 residues. CDR3 in amino acids: CASSRTGHEQYF. The CDR3 nucleotides are TGTGCCAGCAGCAGGACAGGCCACGAGCAGTACTTC.

This clonotype has more than one count but fewer than ten. The rearrangement joins TRBV20-1 to TRBJ1-1, with a tentative D call TRBD1 (6 bases). Trimming left V 5 bases short and J 0 bases short, with 10 bases between. Germline assignment: CDR1 DFQATT and CDR2 SNEGSKA (reference sequence). The CDR3 is made up of 13 amino acids. The CDR3 DNA follows: TGCAGTGCTGACAGGAAATTGAACACTGAAGCTTTCTTT. Translated: CSADRKLNTEAFF.

The chain has TRBV6-2 or TRBV6-3 and TRBJ2-7, with D tentatively TRBD2 (7 bases). There are 15 residues in the CDR3. The germline V gene encodes CDR1 MNHEY and CDR2 SVGEGT. Trimming removed 2 bases at V and 2 bases at J, with 13 bases between. The CDR3 here is CASSYRGGATYEQYF. CDR3 nucleotide sequence: TGTGCCAGCAGTTACCGCGGGGGCGCAACCTACGAGCAGTACTTC.

The CDR3 loop reads CSAKGQGDTGELFF. Written as DNA, the CDR3 is TGCAGCGCTAAAGGGCAGGGGGACACCGGGGAGCTGTTTTTT. The rearrangement joins TRBV29-1 to TRBJ2-2; TRBD1 agrees at 7 bases. The germline gives CDR1 SQVTM, CDR2 ANQGSEA. J gave up 3 bases and V 7 bases, and 8 bases lay outside the gene matches. The length of the CDR3 is 14 residues.

The chain carries TRBV20-1 and TRBJ2-5; 8 nucleotides match TRBD1. Per the germline V gene, CDR1 is DFQATT and CDR2 is SNEGSKA (reference sequence). CDR3 length equals 14 residues. The junction had 8 bases not matched to a gene; V was cut back by 3 bases and J by 5 bases. As DNA, the CDR3 is TGCAGTGCTAGGTCGTCAGGGGGCGTTGAGACCCAGTACTTC. Residues: CSARSSGGVETQYF.

The table lists this clonotype with many counts. The chain recombines TRBV7-3 with TRBJ1-1, with 11 bases lining up with TRBD1. The CDR3 sequence is 17 residues long. After removal of 5 bases from V and 4 bases from J, the junction contained 12 bases not matched to a gene. Germline CDR1 reads SGHTA; CDR2 reads FQGTGA. CDR3 in amino acids: CASSRGGTGGGGTEAFF. The CDR3 coding sequence is TGTGCCAGCAGCCGAGGAGGGACAGGGGGGGGAGGCACTGAAGCTTTCTTT.

The table lists this clonotype with a few counts. This chain's CDR3 is CAWRKAGGPFDEQFF. The CDR3 bases are TGTGCCTGGAGGAAAGCGGGAGGGCCCTTCGATGAGCAGTTCTTC. The rearrangement links TRBV30 to TRBJ2-1; 10 positions match TRBD2. Trimming removed 3 bases from V and 8 bases from J; junction bases left unmatched: 10. Germline-derived CDR1 and CDR2 are GTSNPN and SVGIG (reference sequence). The CDR3 is made up of 15 amino acids. Using reference TRBV30 and TRBJ2-1 for the parts outside the CDR3, the full variable domain is SQTIHQWPATLVQPVGSPLSLECTVEGTSNPNLYWYRQAAGRGLQLLFYSVGIGQISSEVPQNLSASRPQDRQFILSSKKLLLSDSGFYLCAWRKAGGPFDEQFFGPGTRLTVL.